The 9 T cell receptor beta chains below were found in one sample sequenced in a study of blood T cell repertoires in COVID-19. Sequencing was performed with immunoSEQ multiplex PCR; in TCRdb, only in-frame clones are kept and a portion is missing. The top ten clones hold 14% of a sample with about 58,000 clones, approximately 91% of them seen once. The sample taken for sequencing was peripheral blood. These receptors came from a woman between 55 and 75 years old with active COVID-19.

The CDR3 region has the DNA TGCGCCAGCAGCCAAGATGCCAGGGGGCTAGGAGCTTTCTTT. Translated: CASSQDARGLGAFF. The chain links TRBV4-3 to TRBJ1-1, with 8 bases aligning to TRBD1. This CDR3 has 14 residues. Germline V CDR1 and CDR2: LGHNA, YSLEER. With 0 bases clipped from V and 10 bases from J, the junction kept 7 bases outside the gene matches.

In its sample, this clone is medium-sized. The V and J genes are TRBV5-6 and TRBJ2-5; tentative D call: TRBD2 (6 bases). This CDR3 spans 13 amino acids. Trimming took off 1 base at V and 3 bases at J, with 7 bases between the two ends. Germline CDR1 reads SGHDT; CDR2 reads YYEEEE. CDR3 sequence: CASSLWGEETQYF. CDR3 coding DNA: TGTGCCAGCAGCTTGTGGGGGGAAGAGACCCAGTACTTC.

Only one count was recorded for this clone. This chain connects TRBV30 to TRBJ2-7; D is perhaps TRBD1 (6 bases). V gave up 2 bases and J gave up 9 bases, with 14 bases separating them. Germline V gene sequence: CDR1 GTSNPN, CDR2 SVGIG (reference sequence). This CDR3 is 12 amino acids long. For the CDR3, the DNA is TGTGCCTGGAGTCGACAGGAAGGGCGGCAGTACTTC. This sequence encodes CAWSRQEGRQYF.

The chain uses TRBV2 and TRBJ1-1; D call uncertain. This CDR3 spans 15 amino acids. Germline V gene data show CDR1 as SNHLY and CDR2 as FYNNEI. Trimming left V 6 bases short and J 1 base short, with 15 bases between. The CDR3 nucleotides read TGTGCCAGCAGGGGGAGTAGGACGGAGAACACTGAAGCTTTCTTT. Protein: CASRGSRTENTEAFF.

The V gene is TRBV18, the J gene TRBJ1-3, with 9 bases identical to TRBD1. The CDR3 totals 16 residues. CDR1 KGHSH and CDR2 LQKENI come from the germline V gene. J lost 2 bases, V lost 5 bases, and 7 bases had no gene match. The chain's CDR3 is CASSAGQGLTGNTIYF. The CDR3 DNA reads TGTGCCAGCTCAGCTGGACAGGGGCTTACTGGAAACACCATATATTTT. The full variable domain, its missing parts supplied by reference TRBV18 and TRBJ1-3, is NAGVMQNPRHLVRRRGQEARLRCSPMKGHSHVYWYRQLPEEGLKFMVYLQKENIIDESGMPKERFSAEFPKEGPSILRIQQVVRGDSAAYFCASSAGQGLTGNTIYFGEGSWLTVV.

This clone was seen just once. This rearrangement joins TRBV7-9 to TRBJ2-1; 13 bases align to TRBD2. This CDR3 contains 16 residues. The germline V gene encodes CDR1 SEHNR and CDR2 FQNEAQ (reference sequence). J was trimmed by 6 bases and V by 5 bases; bases with no gene match: 7. The CDR3 DNA follows: TGTGCCAGCAGCCTCACTAGCGGGGGGGCCCGCAATGAGCAGTTCTTC. Encoded protein: CASSLTSGGARNEQFF.

The CDR3 is CASSFGRNYGYTF. For the CDR3, the DNA is TGTGCCAGCAGTTTTGGCAGGAACTATGGCTACACCTTC. The chain joins TRBV12-3 or TRBV12-4 to TRBJ1-2, with D unclear. Between the trimmed V and J ends, which lost 3 bases and 2 bases, there was a span of 7 bases. The CDR3 runs to 13 residues.

The CDR3, as DNA: TGTGCCAGCAGCCCACTACAGGGCGGGCCCTACGAGCAGTACTTC. Translated, it gives CASSPLQGGPYEQYF. The chain employs TRBV9 and TRBJ2-7; D is perhaps TRBD1 (6 bases). Deletions cut 4 bases from V and 2 bases from J, with 16 bases between. The CDR3 is 15 residues long. CDR1 is SGDLS, CDR2 YYNGEE, per germline.

This clone was counted once. The chain is built from TRBV19 and TRBJ1-4, with D hard to call. Trimming pared 3 bases from V and 0 bases from J, leaving 8 bases between. This CDR3 region has 15 residues. Germline V gives CDR1 LNHDA, CDR2 SQIVND (reference sequence). The CDR3 DNA reads as TGTGCCAGTAGTATCCATTCCCCAACTAATGAAAAACTGTTTTTT. It translates to CASSIHSPTNEKLFF.